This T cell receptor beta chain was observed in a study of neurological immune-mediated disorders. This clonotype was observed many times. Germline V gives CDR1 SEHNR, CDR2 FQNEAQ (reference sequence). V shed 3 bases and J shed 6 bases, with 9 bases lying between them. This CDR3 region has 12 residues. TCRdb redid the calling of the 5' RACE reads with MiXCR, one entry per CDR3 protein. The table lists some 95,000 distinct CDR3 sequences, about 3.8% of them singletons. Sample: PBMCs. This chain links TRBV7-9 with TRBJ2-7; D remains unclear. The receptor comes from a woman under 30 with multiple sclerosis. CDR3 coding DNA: TGTGCCAGCAGCTTGGGCGGTAGCGAGCAGTACTTC. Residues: CASSLGGSEQYF.